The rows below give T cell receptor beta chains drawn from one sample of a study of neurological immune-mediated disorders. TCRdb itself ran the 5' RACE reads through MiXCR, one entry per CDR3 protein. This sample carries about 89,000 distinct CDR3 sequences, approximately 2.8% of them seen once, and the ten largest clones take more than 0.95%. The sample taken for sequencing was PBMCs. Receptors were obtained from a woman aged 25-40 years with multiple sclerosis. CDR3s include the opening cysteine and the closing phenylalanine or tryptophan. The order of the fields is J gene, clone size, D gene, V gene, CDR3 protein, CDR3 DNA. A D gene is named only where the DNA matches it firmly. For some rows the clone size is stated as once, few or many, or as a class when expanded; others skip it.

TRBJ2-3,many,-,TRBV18,CASSPEERPDTQYF,TGTGCCAGCTCACCGGAGGAGCGGCCAGATACGCAGTATTTT
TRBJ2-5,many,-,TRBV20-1,CSAREGTGLETQYF,TGCAGTGCTAGAGAAGGAACAGGGTTAGAGACCCAGTACTTC
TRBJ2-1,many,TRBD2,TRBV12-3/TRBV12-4,CASSLYTRESEQFF,TGTGCCAGCAGTTTATACACGCGGGAGTCTGAGCAGTTCTTC
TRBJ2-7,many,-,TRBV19,CATSGTGYEQYF,TGTGCCACGAGCGGGACAGGCTACGAGCAGTACTTC
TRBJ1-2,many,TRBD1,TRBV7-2,CASSFQVGEGASYTF,TGTGCCAGCAGCTTTCAAGTTGGAGAGGGGGCGAGCTACACCTTC
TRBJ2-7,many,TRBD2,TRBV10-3,CAISGSGRFYEQYF,TGTGCCATCAGTGGGAGCGGGAGATTCTACGAGCAGTACTTC
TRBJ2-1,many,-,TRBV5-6,CASSLGQSLYNEQFF,TGTGCCAGCAGCTTGGGGCAATCACTCTACAATGAGCAGTTCTTC
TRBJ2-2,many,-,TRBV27,CASSFAGGELFF,TGTGCCAGCAGTTTCGCCGGCGGGGAGCTGTTTTTT
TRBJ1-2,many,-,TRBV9,CASSSGGLYGYTF,TGTGCCAGCAGCAGCGGCGGCCTATATGGCTACACCTTC
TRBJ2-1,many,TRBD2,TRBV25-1,CASSEGSGRGNEQFF,TGTGCCAGCAGTGAAGGTAGCGGGAGGGGTAATGAGCAGTTCTTC
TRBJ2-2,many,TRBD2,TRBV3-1,CASTTTSGSNGELFF,TGTGCCAGCACTACGACTAGCGGGAGTAACGGGGAGCTGTTTTTT
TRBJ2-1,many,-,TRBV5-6,CASAKIVYNEQFF,TGTGCCAGCGCAAAGATCGTCTACAATGAGCAGTTCTTC
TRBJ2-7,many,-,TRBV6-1,CASSARTTREQYF,TGTGCCAGCAGTGCCCGGACTACGCGTGAGCAGTACTTC
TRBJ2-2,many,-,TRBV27,CASSKIPGEGTGELFF,TGTGCCAGCAGTAAAATACCGGGGGAAGGCACCGGGGAGCTGTTTTTT
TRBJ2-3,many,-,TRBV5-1,CASSLDGLADTQYF,TGCGCCAGCAGCTTGGACGGGTTGGCAGATACGCAGTATTTT
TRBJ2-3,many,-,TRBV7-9,CASSLRGGGGIDTQYF,TGTGCCAGCAGCTTGAGGGGCGGAGGCGGGATAGATACGCAGTATTTT
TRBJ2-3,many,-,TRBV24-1,CATSDRQVTGDTQYF,TGTGCCACCAGTGATAGACAAGTTACGGGAGATACGCAGTATTTT
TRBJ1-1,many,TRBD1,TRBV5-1,CASSGQGGNTEAFF,TGCGCCAGCAGCGGACAGGGAGGGAACACTGAAGCTTTCTTT
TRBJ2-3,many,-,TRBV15,CATSREPGPDTQYF,TGTGCCACCAGCAGAGAGCCGGGCCCAGATACGCAGTATTTT
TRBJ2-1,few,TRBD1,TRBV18,CASTTGAPLYNEQFF,TGTGCCAGCACGACAGGGGCCCCCCTATACAATGAGCAGTTCTTC
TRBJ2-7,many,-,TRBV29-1,CSAGGLAYEQYF,TGCAGCGCTGGAGGCCTAGCATACGAGCAGTACTTC
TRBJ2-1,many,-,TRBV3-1,CASSQAPNNEQFF,TGTGCCAGCAGCCAAGCCCCGAACAATGAGCAGTTCTTC
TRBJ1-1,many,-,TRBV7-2,CASSLLGAENTEAFF,TGTGCCAGCAGCTTACTGGGGGCAGAGAACACTGAAGCTTTCTTT
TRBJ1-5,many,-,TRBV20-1,CSATGGTNQPQHF,TGCAGTGCTACGGGGGGCACCAATCAGCCCCAGCATTTT
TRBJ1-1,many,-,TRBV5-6,CASSFFSGWNTEAFF,TGTGCCAGCAGCTTTTTTTCCGGATGGAACACTGAAGCTTTCTTT
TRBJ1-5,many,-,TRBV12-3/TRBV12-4,CASSLVPEPQHF,TGTGCCAGCAGTTTAGTCCCGGAGCCCCAGCATTTT
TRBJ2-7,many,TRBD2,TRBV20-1,CSARDDGSGGTYEQYF,TGCAGTGCTAGAGATGATGGTAGCGGGGGCACCTACGAGCAGTACTTC
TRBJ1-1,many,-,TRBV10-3,CAISSVGRDTEAFF,TGTGCCATCAGCTCGGTGGGGCGAGACACTGAAGCTTTCTTT
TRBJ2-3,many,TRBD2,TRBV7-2,CASSRPSGMTDTQYF,TGTGCCAGCAGCCGTCCTAGCGGGATGACAGATACGCAGTATTTT
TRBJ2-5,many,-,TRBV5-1,CASSPEAYQETQYF,TGCGCCAGCAGCCCGGAAGCGTATCAAGAGACCCAGTACTTC
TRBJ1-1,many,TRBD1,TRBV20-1,CSARDSLNTEAFF,TGCAGTGCTCGGGACAGCTTGAACACTGAAGCTTTCTTT
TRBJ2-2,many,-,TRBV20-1,CSARSGTGELFF,TGCAGTGCTAGAAGTGGCACCGGGGAGCTGTTTTTT
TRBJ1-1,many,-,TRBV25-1,CASSEGVLTANTEAFF,TGTGCCAGCAGTGAGGGGGTACTAACAGCGAACACTGAAGCTTTCTTT
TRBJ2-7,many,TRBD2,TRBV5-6,CASSWGTSFPEQYF,TGTGCCAGCAGTTGGGGGACTAGCTTTCCCGAGCAGTACTTC
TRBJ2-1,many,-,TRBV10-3,CAISELQNNEQFF,TGTGCCATCAGTGAGCTACAGAACAATGAGCAGTTCTTC
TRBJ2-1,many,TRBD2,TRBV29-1,CSVVTSGGNEQFF,TGCAGCGTTGTGACTAGCGGGGGCAATGAGCAGTTCTTC
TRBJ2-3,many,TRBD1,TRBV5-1,CASSPGQVSTDTQYF,TGCGCCAGCAGCCCCGGACAGGTTAGCACAGATACGCAGTATTTT
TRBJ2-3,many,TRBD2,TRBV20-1,CSASSGVSTDTQYF,TGCAGTGCTTCGAGCGGGGTCAGCACAGATACGCAGTATTTT
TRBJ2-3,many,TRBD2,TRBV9,CASSEGLAGTHTQYF,TGTGCCAGCAGCGAGGGACTAGCGGGGACACATACGCAGTATTTT
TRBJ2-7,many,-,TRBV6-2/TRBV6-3,CASSPGHKYEQYF,TGTGCCAGCAGCCCGGGACACAAATACGAGCAGTACTTC
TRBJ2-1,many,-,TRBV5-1,CASSEGLELNEQFF,TGCGCCAGCAGCGAAGGACTGGAGTTGAATGAGCAGTTCTTC
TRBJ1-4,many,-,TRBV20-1,CSARHTLDEKLFF,TGCAGTGCCAGACACACTCTCGATGAAAAACTGTTTTTT
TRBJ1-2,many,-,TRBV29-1,CSVDDWGYGYTF,TGCAGCGTTGATGATTGGGGCTATGGCTACACCTTC
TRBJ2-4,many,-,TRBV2,CASSEEKQGVGIQYF,TGTGCCAGCAGTGAAGAGAAACAGGGCGTGGGCATTCAGTACTTC
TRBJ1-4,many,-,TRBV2,CASTLPGTKDEKLFF,TGTGCCAGCACCCTCCCCGGGACAAAGGATGAAAAACTGTTTTTT
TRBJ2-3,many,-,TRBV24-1,CATSETTTDTQYF,TGTGCCACCAGTGAGACGACGACGGATACGCAGTATTTT
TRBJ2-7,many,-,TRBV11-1,CASSPLVSYEQYF,TGTGCCAGCAGCCCTTTGGTATCCTACGAGCAGTACTTC
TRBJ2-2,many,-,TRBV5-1,CASSPLMAAANTGELFF,TGCGCCAGCAGCCCCCTTATGGCAGCAGCGAACACCGGGGAGCTGTTTTTT
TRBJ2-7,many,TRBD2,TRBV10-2,CASSVGRGSYEQYF,TGCGCCAGCAGTGTCGGGAGGGGTTCCTACGAGCAGTACTTC
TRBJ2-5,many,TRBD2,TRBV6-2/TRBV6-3,CASTLLGLAGEQETQYF,TGTGCCAGCACCTTATTGGGACTAGCGGGAGAGCAAGAGACCCAGTACTTC
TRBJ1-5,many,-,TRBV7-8,CASSFRAWGDGSNQPQHF,TGTGCCAGCAGCTTCCGGGCCTGGGGGGACGGGAGCAATCAGCCCCAGCATTTT
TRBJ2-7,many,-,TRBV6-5,CASSRRQRASYEQYF,TGTGCCAGCAGTCGAAGGCAGCGGGCGTCCTACGAGCAGTACTTC
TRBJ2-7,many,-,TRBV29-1,CSVDGGNYEQYF,TGCAGCGTGGACGGTGGCAACTACGAGCAGTACTTC
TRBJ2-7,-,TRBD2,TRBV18,CASFYSGEPYEQYF,TGTGCCAGCTTTTACAGCGGGGAACCCTACGAGCAGTACTTC
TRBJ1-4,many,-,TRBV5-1,CASMQGGANEKLFF,TGCGCCAGCATGCAGGGTGGAGCTAATGAAAAACTGTTTTTT